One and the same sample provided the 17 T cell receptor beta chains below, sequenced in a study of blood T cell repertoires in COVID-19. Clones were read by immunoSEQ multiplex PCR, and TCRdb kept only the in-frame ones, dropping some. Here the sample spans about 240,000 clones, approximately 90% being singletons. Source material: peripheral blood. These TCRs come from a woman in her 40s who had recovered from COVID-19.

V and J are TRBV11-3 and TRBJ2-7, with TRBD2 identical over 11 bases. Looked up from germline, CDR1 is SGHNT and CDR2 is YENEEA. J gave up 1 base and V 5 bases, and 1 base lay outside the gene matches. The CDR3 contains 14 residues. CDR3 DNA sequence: TGTGCCAGCAGCGTAGCGGGAGGGTCCTACGAGCAGTACTTC. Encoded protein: CASSVAGGSYEQYF.

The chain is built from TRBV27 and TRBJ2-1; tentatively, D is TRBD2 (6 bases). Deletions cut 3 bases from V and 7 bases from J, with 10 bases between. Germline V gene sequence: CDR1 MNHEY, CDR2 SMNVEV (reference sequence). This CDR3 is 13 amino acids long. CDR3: CASSLGRWNEQFF. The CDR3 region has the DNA TGTGCCAGCAGTTTGGGGAGGTGGAATGAGCAGTTCTTC.

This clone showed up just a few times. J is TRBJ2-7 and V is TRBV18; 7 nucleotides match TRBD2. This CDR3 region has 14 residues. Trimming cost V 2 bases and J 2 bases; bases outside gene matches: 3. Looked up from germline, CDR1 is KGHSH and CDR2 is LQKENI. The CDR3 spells CASSPGSGTYEQYF. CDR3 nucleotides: TGTGCCAGCTCACCAGGCAGCGGGACCTACGAGCAGTACTTC.

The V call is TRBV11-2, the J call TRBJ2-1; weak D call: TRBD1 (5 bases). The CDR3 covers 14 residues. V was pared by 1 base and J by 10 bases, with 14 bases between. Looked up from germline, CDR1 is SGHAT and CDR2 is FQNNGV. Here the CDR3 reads CASSLGASSGEQFF. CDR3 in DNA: TGTGCCAGCAGCTTAGGGGCGTCATCAGGGGAGCAGTTCTTC.

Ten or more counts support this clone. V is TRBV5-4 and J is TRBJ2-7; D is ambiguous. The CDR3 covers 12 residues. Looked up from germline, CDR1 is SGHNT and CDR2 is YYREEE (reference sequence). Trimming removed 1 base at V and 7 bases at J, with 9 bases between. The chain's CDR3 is CASSLWPLEQYF. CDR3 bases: TGTGCCAGCAGCTTGTGGCCCCTGGAGCAGTACTTC. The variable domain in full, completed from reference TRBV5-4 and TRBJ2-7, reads ETGVTQSPTHLIKTRGQQVTLRCSSQSGHNTVSWYQQALGQGPQFIFQYYREEENGRGNFPPRFSGLQFPNYSSELNVNALELDDSALYLCASSLWPLEQYFGPGTRLTVT.

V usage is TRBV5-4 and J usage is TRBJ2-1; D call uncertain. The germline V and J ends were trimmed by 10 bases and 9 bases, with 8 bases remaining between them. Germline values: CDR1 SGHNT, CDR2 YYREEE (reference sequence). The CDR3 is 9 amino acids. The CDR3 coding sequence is TGTGCCGCAGGTGTTGAGCAGTTCTTC. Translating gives CAAGVEQFF. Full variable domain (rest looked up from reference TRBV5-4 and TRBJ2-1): ETGVTQSPTHLIKTRGQQVTLRCSSQSGHNTVSWYQQALGQGPQFIFQYYREEENGRGNFPPRFSGLQFPNYSSELNVNALELDDSALYLCAAGVEQFFGPGTRLTVL.

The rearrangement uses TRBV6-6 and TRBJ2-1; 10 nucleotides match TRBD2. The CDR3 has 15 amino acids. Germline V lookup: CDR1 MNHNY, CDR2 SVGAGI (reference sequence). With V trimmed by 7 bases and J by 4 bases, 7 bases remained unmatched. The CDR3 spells CASTPKAGGYNEQFF. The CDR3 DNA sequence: TGTGCCAGCACCCCCAAAGCGGGAGGGTACAATGAGCAGTTCTTC.

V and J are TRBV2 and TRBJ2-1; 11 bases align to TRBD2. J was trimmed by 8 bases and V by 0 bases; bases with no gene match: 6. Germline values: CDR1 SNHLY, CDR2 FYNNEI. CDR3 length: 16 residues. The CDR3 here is CASSEAILAGGDEQFF. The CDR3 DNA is TGTGCCAGCAGTGAAGCGATCCTAGCGGGAGGCGATGAGCAGTTCTTC. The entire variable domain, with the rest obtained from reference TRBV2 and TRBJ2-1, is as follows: EPEVTQTPSHQVTQMGQEVILRCVPISNHLYFYWYRQILGQKVEFLVSFYNNEISEKSEIFDDQFSVERPDGSNFTLKIRSTKLEDSAMYFCASSEAILAGGDEQFFGPGTRLTVL.

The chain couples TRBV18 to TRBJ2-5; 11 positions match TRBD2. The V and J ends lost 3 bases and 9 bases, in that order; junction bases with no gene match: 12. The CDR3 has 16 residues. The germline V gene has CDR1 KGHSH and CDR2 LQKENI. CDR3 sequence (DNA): TGTGCCAGCTCACCGGGGGGACTAGCGGCTTCTTCGGCCCAGTACTTC. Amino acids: CASSPGGLAASSAQYF.

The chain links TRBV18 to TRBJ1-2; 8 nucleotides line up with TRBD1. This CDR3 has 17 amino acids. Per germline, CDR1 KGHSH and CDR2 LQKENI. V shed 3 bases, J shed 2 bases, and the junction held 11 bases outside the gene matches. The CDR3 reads CASSPGAGTGANYGYTF. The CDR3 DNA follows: TGTGCCAGCTCACCTGGAGCCGGGACAGGAGCCAACTATGGCTACACCTTC.

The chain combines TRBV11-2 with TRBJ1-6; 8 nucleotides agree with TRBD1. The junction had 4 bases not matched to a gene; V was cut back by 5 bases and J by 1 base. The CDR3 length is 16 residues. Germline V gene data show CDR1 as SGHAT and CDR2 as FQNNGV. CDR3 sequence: CASSKDRASYNSPLHF. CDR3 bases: TGTGCCAGCAGCAAGGACAGGGCGTCCTATAATTCACCCCTCCACTTT.

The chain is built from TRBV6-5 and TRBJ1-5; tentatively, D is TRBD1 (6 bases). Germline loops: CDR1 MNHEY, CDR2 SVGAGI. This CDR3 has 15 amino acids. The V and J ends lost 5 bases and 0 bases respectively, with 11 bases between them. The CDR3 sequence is CASSPQGSSNQPQHF. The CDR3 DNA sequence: TGTGCCAGCAGTCCTCAGGGGAGTAGCAATCAGCCCCAGCATTTT.

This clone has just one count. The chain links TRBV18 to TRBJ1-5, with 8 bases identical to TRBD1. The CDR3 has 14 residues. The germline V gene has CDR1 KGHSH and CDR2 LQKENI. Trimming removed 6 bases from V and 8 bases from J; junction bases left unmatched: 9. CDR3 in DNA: TGTGCCAGCTCCGTGGACAGGGTTCAGGAGCCCCAGCATTTT. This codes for CASSVDRVQEPQHF.

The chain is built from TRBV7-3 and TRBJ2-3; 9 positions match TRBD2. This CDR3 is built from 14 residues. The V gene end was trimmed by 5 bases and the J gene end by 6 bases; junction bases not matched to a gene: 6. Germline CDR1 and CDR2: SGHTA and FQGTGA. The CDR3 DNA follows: TGTGCCAGCAGCCCTAGCGGGAAGTCGGATACGCAGTATTTT. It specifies CASSPSGKSDTQYF. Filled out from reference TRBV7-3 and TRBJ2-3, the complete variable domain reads GAGVSQTPSNKVTEKGKYVELRCDPISGHTALYWYRQSLGQGPEFLIYFQGTGAADDSGLPNDRFFAVRPEGSVSTLKIQRTERGDSAVYLCASSPSGKSDTQYFGPGTRLTVL.

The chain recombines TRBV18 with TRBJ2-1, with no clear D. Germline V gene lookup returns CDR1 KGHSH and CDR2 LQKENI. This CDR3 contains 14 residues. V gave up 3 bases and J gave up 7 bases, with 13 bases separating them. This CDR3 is CASSPAAVPNEQFF. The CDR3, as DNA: TGTGCCAGCTCACCCGCGGCGGTACCTAATGAGCAGTTCTTC.

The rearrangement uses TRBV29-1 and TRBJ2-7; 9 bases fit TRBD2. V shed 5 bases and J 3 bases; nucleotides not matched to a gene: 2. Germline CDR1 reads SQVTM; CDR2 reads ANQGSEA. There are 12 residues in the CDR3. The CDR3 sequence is CSVRGGGYEQYF. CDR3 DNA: TGCAGCGTTCGCGGGGGGGGCTACGAGCAGTACTTC.

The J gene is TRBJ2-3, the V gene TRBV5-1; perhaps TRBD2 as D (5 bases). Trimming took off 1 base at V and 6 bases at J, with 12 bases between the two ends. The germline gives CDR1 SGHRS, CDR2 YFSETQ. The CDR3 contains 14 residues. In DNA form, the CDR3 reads TGCGCCAGCAGCTTGCCCTCCCGAGGGGATACGCAGTATTTT. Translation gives CASSLPSRGDTQYF.